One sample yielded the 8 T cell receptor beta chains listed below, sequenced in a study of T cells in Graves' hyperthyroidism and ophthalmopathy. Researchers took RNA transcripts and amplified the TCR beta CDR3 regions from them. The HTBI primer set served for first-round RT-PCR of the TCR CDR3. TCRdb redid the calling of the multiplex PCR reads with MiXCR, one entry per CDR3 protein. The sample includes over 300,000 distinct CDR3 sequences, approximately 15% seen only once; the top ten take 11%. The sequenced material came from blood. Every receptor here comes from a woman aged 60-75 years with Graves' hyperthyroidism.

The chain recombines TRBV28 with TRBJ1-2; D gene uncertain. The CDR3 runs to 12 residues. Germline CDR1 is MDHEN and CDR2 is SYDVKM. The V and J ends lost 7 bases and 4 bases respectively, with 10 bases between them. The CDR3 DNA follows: TGTGCCAGCAACGTAGGTGGCTATGGCTACACCTTC. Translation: CASNVGGYGYTF.

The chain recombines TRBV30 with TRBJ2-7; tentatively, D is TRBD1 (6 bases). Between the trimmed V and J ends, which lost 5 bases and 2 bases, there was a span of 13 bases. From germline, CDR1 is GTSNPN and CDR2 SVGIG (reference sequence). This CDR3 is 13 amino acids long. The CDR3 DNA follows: TGTGCCTGGGGCAGGGGTCTAACCTACGAGCAGTACTTC. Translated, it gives CAWGRGLTYEQYF. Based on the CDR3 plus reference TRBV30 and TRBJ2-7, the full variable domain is SQTIHQWPATLVQPVGSPLSLECTVEGTSNPNLYWYRQAAGRGLQLLFYSVGIGQISSEVPQNLSASRPQDRQFILSSKKLLLSDSGFYLCAWGRGLTYEQYFGPGTRLTVT.

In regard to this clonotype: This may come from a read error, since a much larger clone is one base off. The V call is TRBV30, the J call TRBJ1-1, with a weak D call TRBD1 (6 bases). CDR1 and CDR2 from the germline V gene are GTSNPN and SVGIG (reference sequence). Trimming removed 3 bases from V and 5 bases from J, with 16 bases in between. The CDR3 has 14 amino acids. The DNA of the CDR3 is TGTGCCTGGAGCCAGGGGCCCGTCCTTACTGAAGCTTTCTTT. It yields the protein CAWSQGPVLTEAFF. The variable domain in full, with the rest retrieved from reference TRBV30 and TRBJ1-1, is SQTIHQWPATLVQPVGSPLSLECTVEGTSNPNLYWYRQAAGRGLQLLFYSVGIGQISSEVPQNLSASRPQDRQFILSSKKLLLSDSGFYLCAWSQGPVLTEAFFGQGTRLTVV.

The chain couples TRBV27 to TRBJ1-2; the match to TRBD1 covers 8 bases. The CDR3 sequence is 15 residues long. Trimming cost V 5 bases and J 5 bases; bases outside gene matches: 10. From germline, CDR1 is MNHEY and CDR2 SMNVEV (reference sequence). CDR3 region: CASSNRQGLGYGYTF. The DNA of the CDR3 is TGTGCCAGCAGTAATCGACAGGGGTTAGGGTATGGCTACACCTTC.

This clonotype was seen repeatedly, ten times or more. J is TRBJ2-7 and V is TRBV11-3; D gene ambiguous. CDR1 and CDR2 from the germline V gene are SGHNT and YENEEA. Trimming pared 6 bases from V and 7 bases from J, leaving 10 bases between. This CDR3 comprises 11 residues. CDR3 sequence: CASRSLNEQYF. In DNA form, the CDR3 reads TGTGCCAGCAGAAGTTTAAATGAGCAGTACTTC.

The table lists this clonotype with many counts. The DNA of the CDR3 is TGTGCCAGCAGCCAAGATCTCGGCTCCTACAATGAGCAGTTCTTC. Translated: CASSQDLGSYNEQFF. The chain links TRBV3-1 to TRBJ2-1; D not resolved. Germline V CDR1 and CDR2: LGHDT, YNNKEL (reference sequence). The CDR3 has 15 amino acids. Trimming pared 0 bases from V and 0 bases from J, leaving 6 bases between.

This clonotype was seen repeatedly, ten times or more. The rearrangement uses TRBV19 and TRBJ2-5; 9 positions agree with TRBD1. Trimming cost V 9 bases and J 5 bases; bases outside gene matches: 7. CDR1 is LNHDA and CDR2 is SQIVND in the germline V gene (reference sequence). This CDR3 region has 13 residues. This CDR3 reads CASWGQGGETQYF. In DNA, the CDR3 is TGTGCCAGCTGGGGACAGGGAGGGGAGACCCAGTACTTC.

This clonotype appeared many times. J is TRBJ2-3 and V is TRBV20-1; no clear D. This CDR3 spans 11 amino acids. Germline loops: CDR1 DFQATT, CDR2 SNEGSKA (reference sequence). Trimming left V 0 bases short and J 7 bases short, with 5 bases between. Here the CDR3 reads CSAREINTQYF. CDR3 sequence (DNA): TGCAGTGCTAGAGAGATTAATACGCAGTATTTT.